One T cell receptor (beta chain) is described in this entry. Its antigen remains unknown. The sample originates from a study of shared clonotypes between healthy human individuals. Study-level background: CD4 naive and memory got three plates each, CD8 naive two, CD8 memory one. General observations from the study: What rarefaction showed was incomplete sorted-subset sequencing despite large depth. Larger estimated richness was generally seen in naive subsets than in memory subsets.

The table came from immunoSEQ multiplex PCR; TCRdb's copy has only in-frame clones and leaves some out. Among approximately 2,300,000 clones, around 92% were seen once, and the ten largest hold 0.37%. The CDR3 sequence is 15 residues long. V was shortened by 4 bases and J by 0 bases, with 13 bases between the two germline ends. CDR1 is SGHRS, CDR2 YFSETQ, per germline. V usage is TRBV5-1 and J usage is TRBJ1-1; D gene uncertain. Sequencing used naive CD4+ T cells from PBMCs. Subset denoted: CD45RA+ positively selected. This receptor was identified in a man aged 18 to 35 in good health. Some clones in this sample may be carry-over from other donors' samples. CDR3: CASSPAAAMNTEAFF. In DNA, the CDR3 is TGCGCCAGCAGCCCGGCAGCAGCAATGAACACTGAAGCTTTCTTT.